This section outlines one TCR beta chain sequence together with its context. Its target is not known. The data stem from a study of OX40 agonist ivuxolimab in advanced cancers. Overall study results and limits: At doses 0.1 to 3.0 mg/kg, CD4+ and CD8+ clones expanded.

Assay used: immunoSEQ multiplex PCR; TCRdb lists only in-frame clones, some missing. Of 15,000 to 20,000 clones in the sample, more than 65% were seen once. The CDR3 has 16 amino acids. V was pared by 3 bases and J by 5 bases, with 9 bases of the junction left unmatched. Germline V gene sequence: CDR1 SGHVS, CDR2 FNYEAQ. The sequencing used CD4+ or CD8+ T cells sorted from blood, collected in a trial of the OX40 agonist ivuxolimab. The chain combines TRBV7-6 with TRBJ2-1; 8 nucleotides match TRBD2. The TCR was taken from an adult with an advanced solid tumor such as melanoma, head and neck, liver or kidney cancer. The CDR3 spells CASSFSEAGGNNEQFF. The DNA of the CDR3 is TGTGCCAGCAGCTTTTCCGAGGCGGGAGGAAACAATGAGCAGTTCTTC.